The clone carrying this T cell receptor beta chain was detected many times. What it binds is not known. These data originate in a study of regulatory T cells in long-lasting Graves disease. As for the study in general: The term persistent Graves' disease signified upward of 5 years on antithyroid drugs with positive TSH receptor antibodies.

Researchers made TCR beta libraries by using iRepertoire HTBI primers and running Arm-PCR on CDR3 regions. Each CDR3 protein is one row after TCRdb ran MiXCR on the multiplex PCR reads. Among around 430,000 distinct CDR3 sequences, approximately 23% were seen once, and the ten largest hold less than 15%. Study-level results: The analysis examined peripheral blood only and excluded thyroid tissue. Persistent disease preferred TRBV28, TRBJ1-2 and TRBJ2-5; new disease, TRBV20-1 and TRBJ2-1. Comparison showed that persistent patients shared more public clonotypes (about 2,600) than new patients (966).

V trimming: 5 bases; J trimming: 7 bases; junction bases outside the gene matches: 15. The germline V gene has CDR1 MDHEN and CDR2 SYDVKM. This CDR3 comprises 16 residues. This sample's time point: persistent/refractory GD, antithyroid drugs over 5 years with positive TRAb. After RNA was extracted from PBMCs, the TCR library was made from it. This sample comprised peripheral blood mononuclear cells (PBMCs), obtained when the disease was refractory, from a patient treated with antithyroid drugs. The sequence came from a female donor with Graves disease. This chain joins TRBV28 and TRBJ2-7; 9 bases fit TRBD2. The CDR3 region has the DNA TGTGCCAGCAGTGGCCAGACAGGAGCGGGGGGTAGGGAGCAGTACTTC. The encoded protein is CASSGQTGAGGREQYF.